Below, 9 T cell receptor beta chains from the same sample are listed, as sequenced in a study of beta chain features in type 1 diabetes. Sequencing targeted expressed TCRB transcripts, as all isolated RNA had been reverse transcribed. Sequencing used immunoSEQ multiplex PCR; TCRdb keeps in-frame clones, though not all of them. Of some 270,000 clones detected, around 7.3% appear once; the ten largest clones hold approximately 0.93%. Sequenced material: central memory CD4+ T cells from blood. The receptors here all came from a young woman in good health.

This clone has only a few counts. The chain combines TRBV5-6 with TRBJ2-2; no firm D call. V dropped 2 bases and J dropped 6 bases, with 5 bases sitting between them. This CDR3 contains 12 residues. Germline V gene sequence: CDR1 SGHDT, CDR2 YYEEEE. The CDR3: CASSFQPGELFF. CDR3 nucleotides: TGTGCCAGCAGCTTTCAACCCGGGGAGCTGTTTTTT.

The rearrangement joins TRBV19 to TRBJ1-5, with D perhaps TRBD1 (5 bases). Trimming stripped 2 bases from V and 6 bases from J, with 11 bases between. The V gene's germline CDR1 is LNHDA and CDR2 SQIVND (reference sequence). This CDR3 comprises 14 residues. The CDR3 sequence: CASSIQGLGQPQHF. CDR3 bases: TGTGCCAGTAGTATACAGGGTTTGGGTCAGCCCCAGCATTTT. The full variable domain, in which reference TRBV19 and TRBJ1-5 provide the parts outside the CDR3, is DGGITQSPKYLFRKEGQNVTLSCEQNLNHDAMYWYRQDPGQGLRLIYYSQIVNDFQKGDIAEGYSVSREKKESFPLTVTSAQKNPTAFYLCASSIQGLGQPQHFGDGTRLSIL.

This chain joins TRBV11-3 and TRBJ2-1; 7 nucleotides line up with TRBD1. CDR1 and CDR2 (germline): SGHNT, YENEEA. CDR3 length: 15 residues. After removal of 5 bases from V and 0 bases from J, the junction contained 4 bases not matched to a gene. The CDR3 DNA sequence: TGTGCCAGCAGCCCGACAGGGAGCTCCTACAATGAGCAGTTCTTC. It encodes CASSPTGSSYNEQFF.

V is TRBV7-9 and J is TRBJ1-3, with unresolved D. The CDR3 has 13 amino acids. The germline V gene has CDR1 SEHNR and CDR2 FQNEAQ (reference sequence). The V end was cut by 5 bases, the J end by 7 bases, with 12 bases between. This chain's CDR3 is CASSNAGWNTIYF. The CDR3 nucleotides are TGTGCCAGCAGCAATGCTGGGTGGAACACCATATATTTT.

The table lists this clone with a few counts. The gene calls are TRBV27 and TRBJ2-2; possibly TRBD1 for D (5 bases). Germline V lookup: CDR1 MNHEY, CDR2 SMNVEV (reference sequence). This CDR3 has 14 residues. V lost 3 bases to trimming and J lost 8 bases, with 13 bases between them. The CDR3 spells CASSFVAGIGELFF. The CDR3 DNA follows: TGTGCCAGCAGTTTTGTGGCAGGGATAGGGGAGCTGTTTTTT.

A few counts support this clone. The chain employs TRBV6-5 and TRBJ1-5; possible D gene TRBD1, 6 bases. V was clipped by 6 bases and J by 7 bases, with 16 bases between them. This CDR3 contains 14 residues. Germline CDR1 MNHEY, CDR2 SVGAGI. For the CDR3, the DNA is TGTGCCAGCAGAAATTCAGGGGTTGCACAGCCCCAGCATTTT. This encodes CASRNSGVAQPQHF.

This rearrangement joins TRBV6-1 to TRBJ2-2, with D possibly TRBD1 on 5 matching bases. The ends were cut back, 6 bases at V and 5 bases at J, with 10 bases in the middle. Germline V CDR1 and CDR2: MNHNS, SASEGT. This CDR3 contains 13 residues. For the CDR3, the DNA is TGTGCCAGCAGGACCAGGGAAACCGGGGAGCTGTTTTTT. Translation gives CASRTRETGELFF.

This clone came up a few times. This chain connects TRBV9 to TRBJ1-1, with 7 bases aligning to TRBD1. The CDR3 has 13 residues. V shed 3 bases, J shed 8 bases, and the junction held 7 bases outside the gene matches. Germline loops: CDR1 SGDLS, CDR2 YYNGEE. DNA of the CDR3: TGTGCCAGCAGCGACCGCAGGGGGGGAGAAGCTTTCTTT. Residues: CASSDRRGGEAFF.

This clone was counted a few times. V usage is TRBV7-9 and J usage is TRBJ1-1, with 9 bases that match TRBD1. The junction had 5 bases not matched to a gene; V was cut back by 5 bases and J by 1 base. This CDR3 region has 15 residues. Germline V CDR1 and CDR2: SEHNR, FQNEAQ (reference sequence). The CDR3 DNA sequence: TGTGCCAGCAGCCGTAGGGGACAGGGGAACACTGAAGCTTTCTTT. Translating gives CASSRRGQGNTEAFF.